Listed here are 25 T cell receptor beta chains from one sample, sequenced in a study of shared clonotypes between healthy human individuals. Assay used: immunoSEQ multiplex PCR; TCRdb lists only in-frame clones, some missing. The table lists some 350,000 clones, about 74% of them singletons. Input material: memory CD4+ T cells sorted from blood. Subset described: CD45RA-negative fraction. The receptor set was obtained from a man aged 25-40 years in good health.

This chain joins TRBV14 and TRBJ2-3; TRBD2 aligns across 10 bases. The CDR3 spans 21 residues. V lost 2 bases, J lost 0 bases, and 17 bases stayed unmatched. Germline CDR1 is SGHDN and CDR2 is FVKESK. The CDR3 loop is CASSQLAWLAGVRGSTDTQYF. As DNA, the CDR3 is TGTGCCAGCAGCCAACTCGCGTGGCTAGCGGGAGTCAGGGGAAGCACAGATACGCAGTATTTT.

This chain connects TRBV18 to TRBJ2-7; D is possibly TRBD2 (6 bases). CDR1 and CDR2 (germline): KGHSH, LQKENI. Trimming pared 3 bases from V and 6 bases from J, leaving 15 bases between. CDR3 length: 14 amino acids. The CDR3 loop reads CASSPSSVGGEQYF. In nucleotides, the CDR3 is TGTGCCAGCTCACCCTCCAGCGTCGGGGGCGAGCAGTACTTC.

The chain carries TRBV7-9 and TRBJ1-2; D possibly corresponds to TRBD1 (5 bases). Germline CDR1 is SEHNR and CDR2 is FQNEAQ (reference sequence). Trimming took 5 bases from V and 5 from J, leaving 18 bases between them. This CDR3 is 15 amino acids long. Here the CDR3 reads CASSLQEGLQYGYTF. The CDR3, as DNA: TGTGCCAGCAGCCTACAGGAGGGGCTCCAGTATGGCTACACCTTC. Based on the CDR3 plus reference TRBV7-9 and TRBJ1-2, the full variable domain is DTGVSQNPRHKITKRGQNVTFRCDPISEHNRLYWYRQTLGQGPEFLTYFQNEAQLEKSRLLSDRFSAERPKGSFSTLEIQRTEQGDSAMYLCASSLQEGLQYGYTFGSGTRLTVV.

This clone occurred a few times. This chain's CDR3 is CASSEALAGEGDEQFF. The CDR3 nucleotides are TGTGCCAGCAGTGAAGCGCTAGCGGGAGAAGGGGATGAGCAGTTCTTC. The genes are TRBV25-1 and TRBJ2-1; 10 bases agree with TRBD2. Germline CDR1 MGHDK, CDR2 SYGVNS. This CDR3 spans 16 amino acids. V shed 2 bases, J shed 8 bases, and the junction held 9 bases outside the gene matches.

The J gene is TRBJ2-2, the V gene TRBV18; D is unclear. CDR3 size: 18 residues. Trimming shortened V by 2 bases and J by 4 bases, and 20 bases separated the two germline ends. Germline V gene lookup returns CDR1 KGHSH and CDR2 LQKENI. Here the CDR3 DNA reads TGTGCCAGCTCACCATGGACCACTTCCGGGTTGGGCACCGGGGAGCTGTTTTTT. Translated: CASSPWTTSGLGTGELFF. The full variable domain, its missing parts supplied by reference TRBV18 and TRBJ2-2, is NAGVMQNPRHLVRRRGQEARLRCSPMKGHSHVYWYRQLPEEGLKFMVYLQKENIIDESGMPKERFSAEFPKEGPSILRIQQVVRGDSAAYFCASSPWTTSGLGTGELFFGEGSRLTVL.

This chain joins TRBV28 and TRBJ1-1; D possibly corresponds to TRBD1 (5 bases). The CDR3 has 13 amino acids. V was shortened by 4 bases and J by 4 bases, with 10 bases between the two germline ends. Germline CDR1 MDHEN, CDR2 SYDVKM. The CDR3 here is CASSWDGLTEAFF. In DNA, the CDR3 is TGTGCCAGCAGTTGGGACGGCCTCACTGAAGCTTTCTTT.

This clone came up a few times. The V gene is TRBV27, the J gene TRBJ2-1; D gene ambiguous. Germline CDR1 reads MNHEY; CDR2 reads SMNVEV (reference sequence). The CDR3 sequence is 13 residues long. V was clipped by 2 bases and J by 8 bases, with 10 bases between them. DNA for the CDR3: TGTGCCAGCAGTTTAAGGATCACCCATGAGCAGTTCTTC. Residues: CASSLRITHEQFF.

The rearrangement uses TRBV11-2 and TRBJ2-1, with TRBD2 matching over 12 bases. CDR3 length: 14 amino acids. Trimming at V came to 7 bases and at J to 8 bases, leaving 6 bases not matched to a gene. The germline gives CDR1 SGHAT, CDR2 FQNNGV. DNA of the CDR3: TGTGCCAGCACCCCGACTAGCGGGAGTTATGAGCAGTTCTTC. This encodes CASTPTSGSYEQFF. The full variable domain, completed using reference TRBV11-2 and TRBJ2-1, is EAGVAQSPRYKIIEKRQSVAFWCNPISGHATLYWYQQILGQGPKLLIQFQNNGVVDDSQLPKDRFSAERLKGVDSTLKIQPAKLEDSAVYLCASTPTSGSYEQFFGPGTRLTVL.

The chain carries TRBV6-9 and TRBJ2-2; 12 bases fit TRBD2. Per germline, CDR1 MNHGY and CDR2 SVAAGI. The J segment lost 6 bases and the V segment lost 5 bases, leaving 4 bases of the junction unmatched. CDR3 size: 15 residues. The CDR3 DNA follows: TGTGCCAGCAGTGGACTAGCGGGATCTGCCGGGGAGCTGTTTTTT. Protein product: CASSGLAGSAGELFF.

The chain links TRBV19 to TRBJ2-2, with no clear D. This CDR3 has 13 amino acids. With 3 bases removed from V and 4 bases from J, the gap between germline ends came to 6 bases. The V gene's germline CDR1 is LNHDA and CDR2 SQIVND (reference sequence). The CDR3 here is CASSMASTGELFF. CDR3 in DNA: TGTGCCAGTAGTATGGCAAGCACCGGGGAGCTGTTTTTT.

The V call is TRBV6-5, the J call TRBJ1-2, with D perhaps TRBD1 (6 bases). Trimming pared 2 bases from V and 8 bases from J, leaving 15 bases between. The length of the CDR3 is 14 residues. CDR1 MNHEY and CDR2 SVGAGI come from the germline V gene. This CDR3 reads CASSYQGGSAGYTF. CDR3 DNA sequence: TGTGCCAGCAGTTACCAAGGGGGGAGCGCGGGCTACACCTTC.

The chain recombines TRBV10-2 with TRBJ2-7; D gene ambiguous. The V end was cut by 8 bases, the J end by 2 bases, with 16 bases between. CDR1 and CDR2 from the germline V gene are WSHSY and SAAADI. The CDR3 covers 14 residues. The CDR3 is CASGWTLATYEQYF. Here the CDR3 DNA reads TGCGCCAGCGGTTGGACCCTGGCGACCTACGAGCAGTACTTC.

V is TRBV19 and J is TRBJ2-7; no firm D call. Germline V gene sequence: CDR1 LNHDA, CDR2 SQIVND (reference sequence). The CDR3 has 15 amino acids. The V end was cut by 5 bases, the J end by 2 bases, with 16 bases between. The CDR3 loop reads CASSSFGRNTYEQYF. CDR3 sequence (DNA): TGTGCCAGTAGTTCTTTCGGCAGGAACACCTACGAGCAGTACTTC.

This clone came up a few times. CDR3 coding DNA: TGCGCCAGCACCCGGAGGGGCGGGAGGGCCTTGAGCCATGAGCAGTTCTTC. Translation: CASTRRGGRALSHEQFF. This chain joins TRBV10-2 and TRBJ2-1; 9 bases align to TRBD2. Germline values: CDR1 WSHSY, CDR2 SAAADI. CDR3 length: 17 residues. Unmatched junction bases numbered 18, after V lost 7 bases and J lost 8 bases.

The chain links TRBV18 to TRBJ2-5; 8 bases agree with TRBD1. J was trimmed by 1 base and V by 6 bases; bases with no gene match: 10. Germline lookup yields CDR1 KGHSH and CDR2 LQKENI. CDR3 length: 16 amino acids. The CDR3: CASSQRQGALQETQYF. The CDR3, as DNA: TGTGCCAGCTCCCAGCGCCAGGGGGCCCTCCAAGAGACCCAGTACTTC.

This clone turned up a few times. The V and J genes are TRBV10-2 and TRBJ2-7; D gene unclear. The V and J ends lost 7 bases and 1 base respectively, with 11 bases between them. Germline lookup yields CDR1 WSHSY and CDR2 SAAADI. CDR3 length: 13 amino acids. The CDR3 DNA reads TGCGCCAGCACCGGCGCCCTATCCTACGAGCAGTACTTC. Translated: CASTGALSYEQYF.

Points on this clone: A read error may produce the germline difference seen at one junction end. This rearrangement joins TRBV7-9 to TRBJ2-3; weak D call: TRBD2 (6 bases). Germline values: CDR1 SEHNR, CDR2 FQNEAQ (reference sequence). The CDR3 has 11 amino acids. This CDR3 reads CASSLTGGSEF. The CDR3 coding sequence is TGTGCCAGCAGCTTAACCGGGGGTTCGGAATTT.

This clone was counted a single time. The CDR3 region is CASSFSGGMGSNQPQHF. The CDR3 DNA reads TGTGCCAGCAGCTTCTCGGGGGGGATGGGTAGCAATCAGCCCCAGCATTTT. The rearrangement links TRBV7-8 to TRBJ1-5; D may be TRBD1 (5 bases). Looked up from germline, CDR1 is SGHVS and CDR2 is FQNEAQ. The CDR3 is 17 residues long. Trimming stripped 3 bases from V and 0 bases from J, with 15 bases between.

The V gene is TRBV28, the J gene TRBJ2-7, with D possibly being TRBD2 (6 bases). The ends were cut back, 2 bases at V and 6 bases at J, with 14 bases in the middle. This CDR3 spans 14 amino acids. Germline assignment: CDR1 MDHEN and CDR2 SYDVKM. In nucleotides, the CDR3 is TGTGCCAGCAGTTTACTCCCTGGGGAGGTCGAGCAGTACTTC. Encoded protein: CASSLLPGEVEQYF.

The rearrangement uses TRBV18 and TRBJ2-7, with D perhaps TRBD1 (6 bases). Germline CDR1 KGHSH, CDR2 LQKENI. V was trimmed by 3 bases and J by 0 bases, leaving 9 bases between them. CDR3 length equals 14 residues. CDR3 in DNA: TGTGCCAGCTCACCGGGGGCAGCCTCCTACGAGCAGTACTTC. Translating it yields CASSPGAASYEQYF.

V and J are TRBV14 and TRBJ2-7, with TRBD1 matching over 7 bases. The CDR3 totals 13 residues. The trim removed 3 bases at V and 3 bases at J, leaving 2 bases unmatched. Germline CDR1 SGHDN, CDR2 FVKESK. CDR3 DNA sequence: TGTGCCAGCAGCCAGTGGGACAGCTACGAGCAGTACTTC. Translating it yields CASSQWDSYEQYF.

V usage is TRBV7-2 and J usage is TRBJ1-2; D is ambiguous. V lost 1 base, J lost 5 bases, and 8 bases lay in between. Per germline, CDR1 SGHTA and CDR2 FQGNSA. The CDR3 has 13 residues. CDR3 sequence: CASSLGTTYGYTF. The CDR3 nucleotides read TGTGCCAGCAGCTTAGGGACCACATATGGCTACACCTTC.

This clone was found a few times. The chain uses TRBV7-2 and TRBJ2-1; D ambiguous. With 2 bases removed from V and 0 bases from J, the gap between germline ends came to 8 bases. Germline lookup yields CDR1 SGHTA and CDR2 FQGNSA. This CDR3 is 15 amino acids long. CDR3 nucleotide sequence: TGTGCCAGCAGCTTAAGCCCAAGCTCCTACAATGAGCAGTTCTTC. Its protein is CASSLSPSSYNEQFF.

This clone was recorded once. The CDR3 reads CASSAGTGPYEQYF. DNA for the CDR3: TGTGCCAGCTCAGCTGGGACAGGGCCCTACGAGCAGTACTTC. V and J are TRBV18 and TRBJ2-7, with 9 positions matching TRBD1. The CDR3 sequence is 14 residues long. Trimming took 5 bases from V and 2 from J; bases not matched to a gene: 4. From germline, CDR1 is KGHSH and CDR2 LQKENI.

The chain uses TRBV28 and TRBJ2-4; D possibly corresponds to TRBD2 (5 bases). Germline values: CDR1 MDHEN, CDR2 SYDVKM. The CDR3 consists of 17 residues. Trimming removed 4 bases at V and 0 bases at J, with 16 bases between. The CDR3 loop reads CASSSPGSGGAKNIQYF. For the CDR3, the DNA is TGTGCCAGCAGTTCCCCCGGCAGCGGAGGAGCCAAAAACATTCAGTACTTC.